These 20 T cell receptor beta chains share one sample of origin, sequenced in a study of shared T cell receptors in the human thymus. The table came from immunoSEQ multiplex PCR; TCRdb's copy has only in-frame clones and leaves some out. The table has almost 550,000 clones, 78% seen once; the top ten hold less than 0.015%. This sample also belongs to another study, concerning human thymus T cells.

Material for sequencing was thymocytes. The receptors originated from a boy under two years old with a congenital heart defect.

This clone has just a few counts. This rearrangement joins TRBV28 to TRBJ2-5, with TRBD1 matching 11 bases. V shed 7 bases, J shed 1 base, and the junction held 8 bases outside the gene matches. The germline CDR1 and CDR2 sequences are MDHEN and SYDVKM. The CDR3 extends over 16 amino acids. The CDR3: CASNPPGTGGQETQYF. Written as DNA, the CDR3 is TGTGCCAGCAACCCTCCCGGGACAGGGGGCCAAGAGACCCAGTACTTC.

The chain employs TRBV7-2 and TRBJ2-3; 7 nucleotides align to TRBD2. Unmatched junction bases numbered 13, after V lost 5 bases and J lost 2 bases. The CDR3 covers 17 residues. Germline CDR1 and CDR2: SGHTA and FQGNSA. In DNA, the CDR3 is TGTGCCAGCAGCCTCCATAACGCGGGGGTTCCCACAGATACGCAGTATTTT. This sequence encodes CASSLHNAGVPTDTQYF.

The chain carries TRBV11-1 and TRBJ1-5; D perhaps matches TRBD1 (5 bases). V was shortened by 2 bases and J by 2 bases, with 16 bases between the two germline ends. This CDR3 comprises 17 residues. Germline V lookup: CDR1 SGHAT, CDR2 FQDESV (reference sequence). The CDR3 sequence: CASSLSGGTLGNQPQHF. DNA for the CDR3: TGTGCCAGCAGCTTATCAGGAGGGACTTTAGGCAATCAGCCCCAGCATTTT.

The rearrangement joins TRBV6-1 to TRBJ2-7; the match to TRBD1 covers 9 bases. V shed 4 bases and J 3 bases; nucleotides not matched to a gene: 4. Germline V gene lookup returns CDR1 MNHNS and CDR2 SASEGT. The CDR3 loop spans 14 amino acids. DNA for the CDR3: TGTGCCAGCAGTGGACCGGGACAGGGCTACGAGCAGTACTTC. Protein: CASSGPGQGYEQYF.

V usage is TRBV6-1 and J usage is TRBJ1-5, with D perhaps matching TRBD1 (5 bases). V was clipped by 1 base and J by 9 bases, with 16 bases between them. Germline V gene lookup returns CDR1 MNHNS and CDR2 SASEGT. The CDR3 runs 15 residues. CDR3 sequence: CASSEGRTSFRPQHF. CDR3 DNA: TGTGCCAGCAGTGAAGGACGGACAAGCTTTAGGCCCCAGCATTTT.

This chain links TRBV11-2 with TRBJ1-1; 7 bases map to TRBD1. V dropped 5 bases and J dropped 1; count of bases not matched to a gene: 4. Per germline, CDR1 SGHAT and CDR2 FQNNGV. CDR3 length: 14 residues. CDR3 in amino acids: CASSTTGENTEAFF. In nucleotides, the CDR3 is TGTGCCAGCAGCACCACAGGGGAGAACACTGAAGCTTTCTTT.

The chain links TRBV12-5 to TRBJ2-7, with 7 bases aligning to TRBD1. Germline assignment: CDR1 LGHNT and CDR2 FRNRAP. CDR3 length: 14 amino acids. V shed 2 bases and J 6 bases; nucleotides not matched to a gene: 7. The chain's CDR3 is CASGLPGGVCEQYF. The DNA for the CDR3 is TGTGCTAGTGGTTTGCCAGGGGGAGTCTGCGAGCAGTACTTC.

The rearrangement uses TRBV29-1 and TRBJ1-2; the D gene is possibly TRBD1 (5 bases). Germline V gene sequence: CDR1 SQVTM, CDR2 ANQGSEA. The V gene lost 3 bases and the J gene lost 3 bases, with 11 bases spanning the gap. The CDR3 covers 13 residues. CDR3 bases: TGCAGCGTTGACGTAACAGGAGACTATGGCTACACCTTC. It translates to CSVDVTGDYGYTF.

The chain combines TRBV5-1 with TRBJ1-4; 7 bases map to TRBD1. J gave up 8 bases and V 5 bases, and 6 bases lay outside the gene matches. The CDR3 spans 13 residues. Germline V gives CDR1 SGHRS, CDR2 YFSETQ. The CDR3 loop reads CASSPEGAEKLFF. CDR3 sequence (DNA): TGCGCCAGCAGTCCCGAGGGGGCAGAAAAACTGTTTTTT.

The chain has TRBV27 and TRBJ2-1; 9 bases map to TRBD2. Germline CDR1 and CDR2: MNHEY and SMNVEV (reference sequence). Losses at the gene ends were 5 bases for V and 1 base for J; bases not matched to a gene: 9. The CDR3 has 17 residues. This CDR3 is CASSPLGLALSYNEQFF. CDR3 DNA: TGTGCCAGCAGTCCCTTGGGACTAGCTCTTTCCTACAATGAGCAGTTCTTC.

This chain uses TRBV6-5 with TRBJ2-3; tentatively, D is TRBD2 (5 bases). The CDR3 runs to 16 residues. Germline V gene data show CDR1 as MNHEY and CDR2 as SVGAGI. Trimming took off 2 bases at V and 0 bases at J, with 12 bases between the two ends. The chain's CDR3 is CASSYGEGPSTDTQYF. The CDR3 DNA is TGTGCCAGCAGTTACGGAGAGGGTCCTAGCACAGATACGCAGTATTTT.

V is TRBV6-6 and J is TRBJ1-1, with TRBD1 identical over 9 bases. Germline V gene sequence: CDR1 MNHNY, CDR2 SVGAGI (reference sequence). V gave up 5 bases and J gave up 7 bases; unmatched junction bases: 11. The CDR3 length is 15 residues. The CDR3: CASSLRGQGLNEAFF. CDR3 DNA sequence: TGTGCCAGCAGTCTCCGGGGACAGGGACTAAATGAAGCTTTCTTT.

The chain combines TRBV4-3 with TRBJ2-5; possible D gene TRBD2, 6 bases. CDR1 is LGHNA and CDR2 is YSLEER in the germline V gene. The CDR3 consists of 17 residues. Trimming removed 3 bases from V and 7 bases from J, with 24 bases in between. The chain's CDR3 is CASSQDITSLRYGTQYF. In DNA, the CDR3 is TGCGCCAGCAGCCAGGACATCACTAGCCTCCGGTATGGGACCCAGTACTTC.

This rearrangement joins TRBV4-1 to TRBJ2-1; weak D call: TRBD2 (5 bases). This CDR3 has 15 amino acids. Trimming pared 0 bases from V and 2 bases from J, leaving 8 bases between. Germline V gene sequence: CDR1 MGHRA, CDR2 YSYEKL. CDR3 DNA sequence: TGCGCCAGCAGCCAAGAGGACTCTGCCTACAATGAGCAGTTCTTC. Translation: CASSQEDSAYNEQFF.

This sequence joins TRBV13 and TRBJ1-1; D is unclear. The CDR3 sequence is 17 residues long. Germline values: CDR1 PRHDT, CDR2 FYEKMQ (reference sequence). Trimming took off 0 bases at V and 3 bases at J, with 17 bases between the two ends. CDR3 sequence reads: CASSLGPAGHGDTEAFF. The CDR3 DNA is TGTGCCAGCAGCTTAGGGCCCGCCGGGCACGGGGACACTGAAGCTTTCTTT.

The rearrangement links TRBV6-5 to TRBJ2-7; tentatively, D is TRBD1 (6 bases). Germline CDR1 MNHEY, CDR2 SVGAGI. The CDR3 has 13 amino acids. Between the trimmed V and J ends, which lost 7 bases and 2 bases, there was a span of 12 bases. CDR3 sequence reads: CASKAGETYEQYF. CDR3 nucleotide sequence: TGTGCCAGCAAGGCAGGGGAAACCTACGAGCAGTACTTC.

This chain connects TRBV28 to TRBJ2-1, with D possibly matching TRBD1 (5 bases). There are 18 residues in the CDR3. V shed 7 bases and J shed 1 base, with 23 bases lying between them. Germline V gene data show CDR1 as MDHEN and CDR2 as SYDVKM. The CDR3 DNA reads TGTGCCAGCACCGTTTTCCCCACCTCCGACAGATCCTACAATGAGCAGTTCTTC. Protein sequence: CASTVFPTSDRSYNEQFF.

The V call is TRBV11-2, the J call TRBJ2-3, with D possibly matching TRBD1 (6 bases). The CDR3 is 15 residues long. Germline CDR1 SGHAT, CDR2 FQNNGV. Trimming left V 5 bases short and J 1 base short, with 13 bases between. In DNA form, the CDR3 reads TGTGCCAGCAGCATCGGACAGACCCGCACAGATACGCAGTATTTT. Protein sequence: CASSIGQTRTDTQYF.

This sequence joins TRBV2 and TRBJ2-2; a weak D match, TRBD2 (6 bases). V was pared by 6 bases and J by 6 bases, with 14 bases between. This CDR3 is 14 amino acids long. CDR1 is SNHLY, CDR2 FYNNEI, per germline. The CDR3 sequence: CASSPVGGAGELFF. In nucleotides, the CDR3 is TGTGCCAGCAGCCCGGTAGGAGGGGCCGGGGAGCTGTTTTTT.

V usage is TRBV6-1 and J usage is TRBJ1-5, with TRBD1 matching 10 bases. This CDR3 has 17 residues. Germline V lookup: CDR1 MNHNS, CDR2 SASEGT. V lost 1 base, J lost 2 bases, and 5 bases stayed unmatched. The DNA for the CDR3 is TGTGCCAGCAGTGAAGGGGGGACAGGGGAGGGCAATCAGCCCCAGCATTTT. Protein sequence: CASSEGGTGEGNQPQHF.